The 27 T cell receptor beta chains given below trace back to one sample, sequenced in a study of blood T cell repertoires in COVID-19. The assay was immunoSEQ multiplex PCR, and TCRdb's table has in-frame clones only and misses some. The sample lists roughly 200,000 clones; approximately 90% were seen once. The sample comprised peripheral blood. Every receptor here comes from a woman under 30 who had recovered from COVID-19.

The rearrangement joins TRBV6-5 to TRBJ2-1; 7 nucleotides match TRBD2. The CDR3 spans 15 residues. Germline V gene lookup returns CDR1 MNHEY and CDR2 SVGAGI. Germline trimming cut 2 bases from V and 0 bases from J; bases unmatched to any gene: 1. CDR3 loop: CASSYGGSSYNEQFF. The CDR3, as DNA: TGTGCCAGCAGTTACGGCGGGAGCTCCTACAATGAGCAGTTCTTC.

J is TRBJ2-1 and V is TRBV12-3 or TRBV12-4; no definite D call. The CDR3 loop spans 11 amino acids. Trimming took off 3 bases at V and 6 bases at J, with 3 bases between the two ends. The CDR3 protein is CASSFGNEQFF. CDR3 DNA sequence: TGTGCCAGCAGTTTCGGCAATGAGCAGTTCTTC.

This sequence joins TRBV10-2 and TRBJ2-4; TRBD2 agrees at 9 bases. This CDR3 spans 17 amino acids. CDR1 is WSHSY and CDR2 is SAAADI in the germline V gene. The junction had 8 bases not matched to a gene; V was cut back by 2 bases and J by 3 bases. The CDR3 reads CASSEPLAGVDKNIQYF. In DNA, the CDR3 is TGCGCCAGCAGTGAGCCCTTAGCGGGAGTGGACAAAAACATTCAGTACTTC.

The count of this clone is one. The rearrangement joins TRBV5-1 to TRBJ2-4; TRBD1 agrees at 11 bases. In germline, CDR1 is SGHRS, CDR2 YFSETQ. V was pared by 4 bases and J by 1 base, with 4 bases of the junction left unmatched. The CDR3 has 16 amino acids. CDR3 nucleotides: TGCGCCAGCAGCCCGGGGGACAGGGGGGCCAAAAACATTCAGTACTTC. This gives the protein CASSPGDRGAKNIQYF.

The genes are TRBV6-2 or TRBV6-3 and TRBJ1-3, with D uncertain. Germline loops: CDR1 MNHEY, CDR2 SVGEGT. This CDR3 has 11 residues. V was cut by 3 bases and J by 7 bases, with 4 bases left in between. This CDR3 reads CASSYSNTIYF. DNA for the CDR3: TGTGCCAGCAGTTATTCGAACACCATATATTTT.

This chain uses TRBV18 with TRBJ1-4, with 10 bases lining up with TRBD1. The CDR3 extends over 14 amino acids. Germline CDR1 and CDR2: KGHSH and LQKENI. Trimming at V came to 5 bases and at J to 5 bases, leaving 2 bases not matched to a gene. In DNA form, the CDR3 reads TGTGCCAGCTCAAGACAGGGGGCCAATGAAAAACTGTTTTTT. Encoded protein: CASSRQGANEKLFF.

The CDR3 reads CAFGQANTEAFF. CDR3 nucleotides: TGTGCCTTCGGACAGGCTAACACTGAAGCTTTCTTT. The chain combines TRBV10-3 with TRBJ1-1, with 7 nucleotides matching TRBD1. Germline values: CDR1 ENHRY, CDR2 SYGVKD. There are 12 residues in the CDR3. J was trimmed by 2 bases and V by 11 bases; bases with no gene match: 5.

The chain carries TRBV2 and TRBJ2-1; 11 bases line up with TRBD2. The CDR3 length is 16 residues. The germline CDR1 and CDR2 sequences are SNHLY and FYNNEI. V gave up 4 bases and J gave up 6 bases; unmatched junction bases: 8. The CDR3 loop is CASSGPSGRTPNEQFF. CDR3 coding DNA: TGTGCCAGCAGTGGCCCTAGCGGGAGGACACCCAATGAGCAGTTCTTC.

The chain has TRBV27 and TRBJ2-7, with 10 nucleotides matching TRBD2. The CDR3 consists of 15 residues. Germline values: CDR1 MNHEY, CDR2 SMNVEV (reference sequence). Trimming removed 6 bases from V and 3 bases from J; junction bases left unmatched: 8. CDR3 sequence (DNA): TGTGCCAGCAGATATACTAGCGGGGACTTCTACGAGCAGTACTTC. It yields the protein CASRYTSGDFYEQYF.

This clone was counted a few times. As DNA, the CDR3 is TGTGCTAGTGGTTTGGACACTAATATTAGCGGGAGGGTGGGAACAGATACGCAGTATTTT. Its translation: CASGLDTNISGRVGTDTQYF. This chain connects TRBV12-5 to TRBJ2-3; 11 nucleotides line up with TRBD2. Germline CDR1 reads LGHNT; CDR2 reads FRNRAP. Trimming at V came to 1 base and at J to 3 bases, leaving 15 bases not matched to a gene. CDR3 length equals 20 residues.

The genes are TRBV11-3 and TRBJ2-7, with D perhaps TRBD1 (7 bases). The CDR3 is 14 amino acids. Germline assignment: CDR1 SGHNT and CDR2 YENEEA. Trimming cost V 3 bases and J 7 bases, with 16 bases left between them. CDR3 in DNA: TGTGCCAGCAGCTTGCGGGACAGCAGTCGGGAGCAGTACTTC. Translation: CASSLRDSSREQYF.

This chain links TRBV19 with TRBJ1-5; TRBD1 matches at 7 bases. The germline CDR1 and CDR2 sequences are LNHDA and SQIVND (reference sequence). J was trimmed by 5 bases and V by 1 base; bases with no gene match: 11. The CDR3 sequence is 17 residues long. This chain's CDR3 is CASSIGLVIQGDQPQHF. CDR3 in DNA: TGTGCCAGTAGTATAGGTCTTGTGATTCAGGGGGATCAGCCCCAGCATTTT.

The chain joins TRBV20-1 to TRBJ2-1; D call uncertain. This CDR3 contains 11 residues. Trimming cost V 4 bases and J 9 bases, with 10 bases left between them. Germline loops: CDR1 DFQATT, CDR2 SNEGSKA (reference sequence). The CDR3 here is CSATAFSEQFF. The CDR3 DNA reads as TGCAGTGCTACCGCTTTTAGTGAGCAGTTCTTC.

This sequence joins TRBV19 and TRBJ1-5; 7 nucleotides match TRBD1. There are 20 residues in the CDR3. CDR1 and CDR2 (germline): LNHDA, SQIVND (reference sequence). Trimming cost V 5 bases and J 2 bases; bases outside gene matches: 21. For the CDR3, the DNA is TGTGCCAGTAGTGGAAACCCCCGGGACAGTGTACGGTACGGCAATCAGCCCCAGCATTTT. It translates to CASSGNPRDSVRYGNQPQHF.

V usage is TRBV11-3 and J usage is TRBJ1-1; D unresolved. The length of the CDR3 is 14 residues. In germline, CDR1 is SGHNT, CDR2 YENEEA. Between the trimmed V and J ends, which lost 5 bases and 1 base, there was a span of 11 bases. The CDR3 sequence: CASSLTSGNTEAFF. CDR3 in DNA: TGTGCCAGCAGCCTCACTTCAGGGAACACTGAAGCTTTCTTT.

The chain uses TRBV29-1 and TRBJ2-1, with D tentatively TRBD2 (5 bases). There are 13 residues in the CDR3. V lost 6 bases, J lost 4 bases, and 13 bases lay in between. The V gene's germline CDR1 is SQVTM and CDR2 ANQGSEA. CDR3 sequence (DNA): TGCAGCGTATTCTTAGCGCAATACAATGAGCAGTTCTTC. Amino acids: CSVFLAQYNEQFF.

Only one count was recorded for this clone. This sequence joins TRBV19 and TRBJ1-5; the D is unclear. CDR1 is LNHDA and CDR2 is SQIVND in the germline V gene (reference sequence). The CDR3 runs to 14 residues. V was cut by 4 bases and J by 6 bases, with 13 bases left in between. The CDR3 DNA follows: TGTGCCAGTAGTACCCCGGGAGGAGGTCAGCCCCAGCATTTT. Protein: CASSTPGGGQPQHF. The entire variable domain, with the rest obtained from reference TRBV19 and TRBJ1-5, is as follows: DGGITQSPKYLFRKEGQNVTLSCEQNLNHDAMYWYRQDPGQGLRLIYYSQIVNDFQKGDIAEGYSVSREKKESFPLTVTSAQKNPTAFYLCASSTPGGGQPQHFGDGTRLSIL.

The chain is built from TRBV5-6 and TRBJ2-7; 9 bases line up with TRBD1. The CDR3 extends over 15 amino acids. Germline V gene sequence: CDR1 SGHDT, CDR2 YYEEEE. Losses at the gene ends were 3 bases for V and 2 bases for J; bases not matched to a gene: 6. For the CDR3, the DNA is TGTGCCAGCAGCTCTACCGGGACAGGGACCTACGAGCAGTACTTC. As protein: CASSSTGTGTYEQYF.

The chain is built from TRBV2 and TRBJ2-7; perhaps TRBD2 as D (6 bases). V dropped 3 bases and J dropped 4 bases, with 16 bases sitting between them. From germline, CDR1 is SNHLY and CDR2 FYNNEI. This CDR3 is 15 amino acids long. CDR3: CASSEEWRDGYEQYF. CDR3 DNA: TGTGCCAGCAGTGAGGAGTGGCGGGACGGATACGAGCAGTACTTC.

This chain joins TRBV19 and TRBJ2-1; D might be TRBD1 (6 bases). The V gene lost 7 bases and the J gene lost 5 bases, with 12 bases spanning the gap. Germline CDR1 LNHDA, CDR2 SQIVND (reference sequence). The CDR3 covers 13 residues. DNA for the CDR3: TGTGCCAGTACAGGGGACCGGGACAATGAGCAGTTCTTC. Protein sequence: CASTGDRDNEQFF.

There are many counts of this clone. The rearrangement links TRBV9 to TRBJ2-1, with no clear D. V was cut by 6 bases and J by 8 bases, with 12 bases left in between. Germline V gene sequence: CDR1 SGDLS, CDR2 YYNGEE. The CDR3 sequence is 12 residues long. CDR3 bases: TGTGCCAGCAACCAAGATGGCCATGAGCAGTTCTTC. Protein sequence: CASNQDGHEQFF.

The genes are TRBV6-5 and TRBJ2-7; 7 nucleotides line up with TRBD2. V shed 8 bases, J shed 5 bases, and the junction held 12 bases outside the gene matches. This CDR3 spans 14 amino acids. Germline CDR1 reads MNHEY; CDR2 reads SVGAGI. CDR3 amino acids: CASSGFLREDEQYF. DNA for the CDR3: TGTGCCAGCTCGGGTTTTCTCCGGGAGGACGAGCAGTACTTC.

The chain is built from TRBV7-3 and TRBJ2-5; 7 bases map to TRBD2. The V segment lost 0 bases and the J segment 3 bases; nucleotides outside the gene matches: 13. This CDR3 region has 18 residues. Germline CDR1 SGHTA, CDR2 FQGTGA. CDR3 sequence reads: CASSLTPTPGLIEETQYF. The CDR3 nucleotides read TGTGCCAGCAGCTTAACCCCAACCCCGGGACTAATCGAAGAGACCCAGTACTTC.

This clone was detected once. The chain recombines TRBV7-8 with TRBJ1-5, with D possibly matching TRBD1 (6 bases). V was cut by 4 bases and J by 4 bases, with 17 bases left in between. The CDR3 runs 16 residues. Germline lookup yields CDR1 SGHVS and CDR2 FQNEAQ. CDR3 residues: CASSWTRQASNQPQHF. Written as DNA, the CDR3 is TGTGCCAGCAGCTGGACTCGACAGGCTTCAAATCAGCCCCAGCATTTT.

A few counts support this clone. The chain is built from TRBV9 and TRBJ2-1; no reliable D call. The CDR3 consists of 14 residues. The germline V and J ends were trimmed by 0 bases and 8 bases, with 12 bases remaining between them. CDR1 is SGDLS, CDR2 YYNGEE, per germline. CDR3 amino acids: CASSVGSRVDEQFF. The CDR3 nucleotides are TGTGCCAGCAGCGTAGGTAGCCGAGTGGATGAGCAGTTCTTC. Looking up the rest from reference TRBV9 and TRBJ2-1 gives the full variable domain: DSGVTQTPKHLITATGQRVTLRCSPRSGDLSVYWYQQSLDQGLQFLIQYYNGEERAKGNILERFSAQQFPDLHSELNLSSLELGDSALYFCASSVGSRVDEQFFGPGTRLTVL.

The CDR3 loop is CASTPPARGNTEAFF. The DNA for the CDR3 is TGTGCCAGCACCCCCCCGGCCAGGGGGAACACTGAAGCTTTCTTT. The chain couples TRBV9 to TRBJ1-1; D might be TRBD1 (6 bases). The CDR3 covers 15 residues. V was shortened by 6 bases and J by 1 base, with 16 bases between the two germline ends. CDR1 and CDR2 from the germline V gene are SGDLS and YYNGEE.

This rearrangement joins TRBV3-1 (or the pseudogene TRBV3-2) to TRBJ1-1; D may be TRBD1 (5 bases). V shed 6 bases and J shed 8 bases, with 16 bases lying between them. Germline V gene data show CDR1 as LGHDT and CDR2 as YNNKEL (reference sequence). The CDR3 has 13 residues. CDR3 sequence reads: CASSPRRVGEAFF. The DNA of the CDR3 is TGTGCCAGCAGTCCCCGCAGGGTGGGAGAAGCTTTCTTT.